The 18 T cell receptor beta chains below all came from one sample that was sequenced in a study of T cell repertoires in cytomegalovirus infection. TCRdb recomputed calls from the reads with MiXCR, one row per CDR3 protein. The sample has some 350,000 distinct CDR3 sequences, about 35% seen once. Their target antigens are unknown. The sequences come from cultured PBMCs, collected from culture after CMV antigen stimulation. These receptors were obtained from a human donor in good health (CMV status not recorded). Some clones in this sample may be carry-over from other donors' samples.

A few counts support this clonotype. The genes are TRBV6-1 and TRBJ2-3; tentatively, D is TRBD1 (6 bases). The CDR3 spans 15 residues. The germline V gene has CDR1 MNHNS and CDR2 SASEGT. The ends were cut back, 7 bases at V and 4 bases at J, with 18 bases in the middle. Here the CDR3 reads CASTFNSGASDTQYF. The CDR3 DNA reads TGTGCCAGCACTTTTAATTCAGGGGCATCAGATACGCAGTATTTT.

V gene TRBV6-5 combines with J gene TRBJ2-2; D is uncertain. The CDR3 is made up of 15 amino acids. V shed 7 bases and J shed 0 bases, with 12 bases lying between them. CDR1 and CDR2 from the germline V gene are MNHEY and SVGAGI. The CDR3 DNA reads TGTGCCAGCACCCGAAGCTACCCGAACACCGGGGAGCTGTTTTTT. Protein: CASTRSYPNTGELFF.

The chain combines TRBV20-1 with TRBJ2-1; a possible D gene is TRBD2 (5 bases). V gave up 3 bases and J gave up 2 bases, with 8 bases separating them. Germline CDR1 and CDR2: DFQATT and SNEGSKA (reference sequence). CDR3 length: 13 residues. In nucleotides, the CDR3 is TGCAGTGCTAGCGGGATTACCTACAATGAGCAGTTCTTC. Encoded protein: CSASGITYNEQFF.

The chain couples TRBV6-6 to TRBJ1-6, with D perhaps matching TRBD1 (6 bases). Trimming removed 1 base at V and 9 bases at J, with 13 bases between. CDR3 size: 15 residues. Germline V CDR1 and CDR2: MNHNY, SVGAGI (reference sequence). Written as DNA, the CDR3 is TGTGCCAGCAGTTACTTTGGGGGCAACGGTTCACCCCTCCACTTT. Protein: CASSYFGGNGSPLHF.

The chain uses TRBV6-2 or TRBV6-3 and TRBJ2-2; the D is unclear. Trimming removed 5 bases from V and 4 bases from J, with 11 bases in between. Germline CDR1 is MNHEY and CDR2 is SVGEGT. This CDR3 has 14 residues. DNA for the CDR3: TGTGCCAGCAGTCCCCAACTAAGCACCGGGGAGCTGTTTTTT. Its protein product is CASSPQLSTGELFF.

This clonotype turned up a few times. The CDR3 sequence is CASSLSGTEETQYF. DNA of the CDR3: TGTGCCAGCAGCTTGTCCGGGACTGAAGAGACCCAGTACTTC. The rearrangement uses TRBV5-4 and TRBJ2-5, with D maybe TRBD2 (6 bases). Germline CDR1 reads SGHNT; CDR2 reads YYREEE (reference sequence). V was pared by 1 base and J by 3 bases, with 10 bases between. This CDR3 contains 14 residues.

This clonotype was seen more than once but under ten times. The chain joins TRBV6-6 to TRBJ1-3; no definite D call. V dropped 0 bases and J dropped 4 bases, with 1 base sitting between them. This CDR3 is 12 amino acids long. The germline V gene encodes CDR1 MNHNY and CDR2 SVGAGI (reference sequence). The CDR3 coding sequence is TGTGCCAGCAGTTACTCGGGAAACACCATATATTTT. Its translation is CASSYSGNTIYF.

This clonotype was seen a handful of times. The V gene is TRBV27, the J gene TRBJ2-7, with 8 nucleotides matching TRBD2. The V gene end was trimmed by 8 bases and the J gene end by 6 bases; junction bases not matched to a gene: 9. Germline V CDR1 and CDR2: MNHEY, SMNVEV (reference sequence). The CDR3 covers 13 residues. The CDR3 coding sequence is TGTGCCAGCGGGAATAGCGGGGACGGCGAGCAGTACTTC. Translating gives CASGNSGDGEQYF.

The chain joins TRBV10-3 to TRBJ2-1, with TRBD2 matching over 10 bases. V shed 7 bases and J 10 bases; nucleotides not matched to a gene: 4. CDR1 and CDR2 from the germline V gene are ENHRY and SYGVKD. This CDR3 contains 12 residues. The CDR3 nucleotides read TGTGCCATCAACACTAGCGGGAAGGAGCAGTTCTTC. Translating it yields CAINTSGKEQFF.

The rearrangement uses TRBV19 and TRBJ1-1; D call uncertain. Germline CDR1 LNHDA, CDR2 SQIVND (reference sequence). V was pared by 0 bases and J by 4 bases, with 12 bases between. The CDR3 loop spans 15 amino acids. CDR3 loop: CASSIEQSRSTEAFF. CDR3 DNA sequence: TGTGCCAGTAGTATAGAGCAATCGAGGAGCACTGAAGCTTTCTTT.

The chain recombines TRBV6-1 with TRBJ1-5; 8 nucleotides align to TRBD1. V lost 5 bases, J lost 0 bases, and 15 bases stayed unmatched. Germline values: CDR1 MNHNS, CDR2 SASEGT. The CDR3 length is 19 residues. DNA for the CDR3: TGTGCCAGCAGTCGGGGGGGGACAGGACCCATTTATAGCAATCAGCCCCAGCATTTT. Its protein is CASSRGGTGPIYSNQPQHF.

This clonotype was observed many times. The rearrangement joins TRBV7-2 to TRBJ2-1; D unresolved. V was clipped by 1 base and J by 5 bases, with 6 bases between them. The CDR3 totals 13 residues. Per germline, CDR1 SGHTA and CDR2 FQGNSA. CDR3 coding DNA: TGTGCCAGCAGCTTAGGTCTAGACAATGAGCAGTTCTTC. It translates to CASSLGLDNEQFF.

This clonotype was counted a few times. The gene calls are TRBV20-1 and TRBJ2-1, with D perhaps matching TRBD2 (6 bases). Trimming left V 4 bases short and J 10 bases short, with 20 bases between. CDR1 and CDR2 from the germline V gene are DFQATT and SNEGSKA (reference sequence). The CDR3 loop spans 14 amino acids. CDR3 sequence (DNA): TGCAGTGCTACTGGAGGGTTATCAGCGGCGGAGCAGTTCTTC. The encoded protein is CSATGGLSAAEQFF.

The rearrangement joins TRBV12-3 or TRBV12-4 to TRBJ2-7, with D perhaps TRBD2 (5 bases). The CDR3 is made up of 15 amino acids. V gave up 5 bases and J gave up 0 bases, with 14 bases separating them. The CDR3 sequence: CASSATRTVSYEQYF. Written as DNA, the CDR3 is TGTGCCAGCAGTGCCACTCGGACTGTCTCCTACGAGCAGTACTTC.

As for this clonotype: The conserved phenylalanine or tryptophan is not found at the CDR3 terminus, so this likely reflects a read error. CDR3 in amino acids: CASRDSLAGVQETQYV. For the CDR3, the DNA is TGTGCCAGCAGAGATAGCTTAGCGGGGGTCCAAGAGACCCAGTACGTC. The chain is built from TRBV12-3 or TRBV12-4 and TRBJ2-5, with 9 bases lining up with TRBD2. There are 16 residues in the CDR3. Unmatched junction bases numbered 9, after V lost 6 bases and J lost 1 base.

V and J are TRBV29-1 and TRBJ2-3; no firm D call. The V end lost 4 bases, the J end lost 0 bases, and 11 bases lay between the germline ends. This CDR3 has 14 amino acids. Germline CDR1 SQVTM, CDR2 ANQGSEA. DNA of the CDR3: TGCAGCGTTGCTGGGCGGATGAGCACAGATACGCAGTATTTT. Its translation: CSVAGRMSTDTQYF.

The genes are TRBV7-9 and TRBJ2-3; D could derive from TRBD1 or TRBD2 (5 bases each). Germline V lookup: CDR1 SEHNR, CDR2 FQNEAQ (reference sequence). The CDR3 has 15 amino acids. Trimming left V 2 bases short and J 6 bases short, with 15 bases between. CDR3: CASSLYGGRVDTQYF. The DNA for the CDR3 is TGTGCCAGCAGCTTATATGGGGGTCGTGTTGATACGCAGTATTTT.

This clonotype turned up a few times. The chain recombines TRBV20-1 with TRBJ1-5, with a weak D call TRBD1 (6 bases). Trimming shortened V by 0 bases and J by 1 base, and 19 bases separated the two germline ends. Germline CDR1 DFQATT, CDR2 SNEGSKA (reference sequence). The CDR3 is made up of 18 amino acids. The CDR3 region is CSARDLTGDIWSNQPQHF. For the CDR3, the DNA is TGCAGTGCTAGAGATTTGACAGGCGATATATGGAGCAATCAGCCCCAGCATTTT.